One sample yielded the 10 T cell receptor beta chains listed below, sequenced in a study of T-cell reconstitution after alpha-beta-depleted transplantation in children. Library preparation (for TCRbeta) was performed with unique molecular identifiers. MiXCR, run by TCRdb on the PCR reads, gives a single entry per CDR3 protein. This sample has approximately 170,000 distinct CDR3 sequences, with around 10% found just once. The source material was PBMCs, sampled before TCRalphabeta/CD19-depleted stem cell transplant. Receptor source: a boy younger than 10 with acute myeloid leukemia, due to receive a stem cell transplant.

This clonotype was detected many times. The chain links TRBV5-1 to TRBJ2-7, with D uncertain. This CDR3 has 15 residues. The germline V and J ends were trimmed by 0 bases and 0 bases, with 10 bases remaining between them. Germline CDR1 SGHRS, CDR2 YFSETQ. The CDR3 is CASSLVSRTSYEQYF. In nucleotides, the CDR3 is TGCGCCAGCAGCTTGGTGAGTCGGACCTCCTACGAGCAGTACTTC.

In its sample, this clonotype was seen many times. This sequence joins TRBV20-1 and TRBJ2-3; no clear D gene. The germline gives CDR1 DFQATT, CDR2 SNEGSKA (reference sequence). Trimming left V 3 bases short and J 5 bases short, with 9 bases between. CDR3 length: 12 residues. The CDR3 here is CSARSEIDTQYF. CDR3 bases: TGCAGTGCTAGGTCTGAGATAGATACGCAGTATTTT.

This clonotype was observed many times. V usage is TRBV4-2 and J usage is TRBJ2-5, with TRBD2 identical over 11 bases. Trimming took 0 bases from V and 4 from J; bases not matched to a gene: 7. This CDR3 is built from 17 residues. Germline lookup yields CDR1 LGHNA and CDR2 YNFKEQ. CDR3 nucleotide sequence: TGTGCCAGCAGCCAAGATCCTCGGCTAGCGGGAGGAGAGACCCAGTACTTC. Translation gives CASSQDPRLAGGETQYF.

This clonotype was seen repeatedly, ten times or more. The V call is TRBV6-1, the J call TRBJ1-2; the match to TRBD1 covers 8 bases. V shed 6 bases and J 5 bases; nucleotides not matched to a gene: 11. This CDR3 has 15 residues. CDR1 is MNHNS, CDR2 SASEGT, per germline. In DNA form, the CDR3 reads TGTGCCAGCAGACTCCTTTTGACAGGGGCATATGGCTACACCTTC. Translation: CASRLLLTGAYGYTF.

The table lists this clonotype with many counts. The chain uses TRBV20-1 and TRBJ1-5; TRBD1 might be the D (5 bases). The CDR3 length is 14 residues. Trimming stripped 6 bases from V and 6 bases from J, with 18 bases between. Germline V gene data show CDR1 as DFQATT and CDR2 as SNEGSKA (reference sequence). CDR3: CSALFRDFGQPQHF. CDR3 nucleotides: TGCAGTGCCCTGTTCCGGGACTTCGGTCAGCCCCAGCATTTT.

This clonotype was detected many times. The chain combines TRBV29-1 with TRBJ1-3; D call uncertain. There are 13 residues in the CDR3. With 5 bases removed from V and 0 bases from J, the gap between germline ends came to 8 bases. Germline CDR1 SQVTM, CDR2 ANQGSEA. The CDR3 DNA sequence: TGCAGCGTTTTGGGGAGCTCTGGAAACACCATATATTTT. It encodes CSVLGSSGNTIYF. Supplemented by reference TRBV29-1 and TRBJ1-3, the full variable domain reads SAVISQKPSRDICQRGTSLTIQCQVDSQVTMMFWYRQQPGQSLTLIATANQGSEATYESGFVIDKFPISRPNLTFSTLTVSNMSPEDSSIYLCSVLGSSGNTIYFGEGSWLTVV.

In this sample, this clonotype turned up many times. The rearrangement links TRBV5-1 to TRBJ1-5; D is perhaps TRBD1 (5 bases). The germline V gene has CDR1 SGHRS and CDR2 YFSETQ. The CDR3 runs to 17 residues. V lost 7 bases and J 4 bases, leaving 24 bases between the germline ends. The CDR3 loop is CASPGEIVRVENQPQHF. CDR3 sequence (DNA): TGCGCCAGCCCGGGGGAGATCGTACGGGTCGAAAATCAGCCCCAGCATTTT.

This clonotype was recorded many times. The chain couples TRBV11-1 to TRBJ2-7; weak D call: TRBD1 (5 bases). The CDR3 contains 17 residues. Trimming took 5 bases from V and 0 from J, leaving 20 bases between them. CDR1 is SGHAT, CDR2 FQDESV, per germline (reference sequence). Here the CDR3 reads CASSLVGAGKSSYEQYF. CDR3 sequence (DNA): TGTGCCAGCAGCCTAGTTGGCGCAGGGAAAAGCTCCTACGAGCAGTACTTC.

This clonotype was seen at least ten times. The genes are TRBV4-2 and TRBJ2-5; 9 nucleotides agree with TRBD1. The V gene's germline CDR1 is LGHNA and CDR2 YNFKEQ. After removal of 1 base from V and 4 bases from J, the junction contained 7 bases not matched to a gene. The CDR3 sequence is 16 residues long. The CDR3 DNA follows: TGTGCCAGCAGCCAAGGCATCGGGACAGGGCCAGAGACCCAGTACTTC. Protein product: CASSQGIGTGPETQYF.

A few counts support this clonotype. The chain combines TRBV7-9 with TRBJ2-4; a weak D match, TRBD2 (6 bases). V was shortened by 2 bases and J by 5 bases, with 13 bases between the two germline ends. Germline V CDR1 and CDR2: SEHNR, FQNEAQ (reference sequence). This CDR3 has 15 residues. The CDR3 coding sequence is TGTGCCAGCAGCTTATCGCAGGGAGGCGAAAACATTCAGTACTTC. Translated, it gives CASSLSQGGENIQYF.